This T cell receptor (beta chain) was profiled in a study of CD8 T cells in Susac syndrome. Reverse transcription of about 0.45 to 1 ug RNA was carried out with random hexamers. Across 54 Vbeta and 13 Jbeta, TCR beta CDR3 was amplified with immunoSEQ multiplex PCR. Using its own MiXCR run on the immunoSEQ multiplex PCR reads, TCRdb lists one record per CDR3 protein. The sample consists of a few hundred thousand distinct CDR3 sequences, about 94% of them appearing once. The V segment lost 1 base and the J segment 5 bases; nucleotides outside the gene matches: 2. The V gene's germline CDR1 is SQVTM and CDR2 ANQGSEA. The length of the CDR3 is 12 residues.

The chain couples TRBV29-1 to TRBJ2-7; 7 bases are shared with TRBD1. The specimen sequenced was CD8+ T cells from PBMCs. This TCR was recovered from a human donor with multiple sclerosis. CDR3 region: CSVEGTGDEQYF. CDR3 nucleotide sequence: TGCAGCGTTGAAGGGACAGGAGACGAGCAGTACTTC.